The source of this T cell receptor beta chain is a study of blood T cells in healthy people across ages. Study in general: Using template switching, researchers captured about one barcoded beta molecule for each two T cells.

Study results and limitations: Higher naive T cell percentage went strongly together with higher TCR beta diversity.

As regards this clonotype: As yet, its antigen is unknown.

This CDR3 has 14 residues. Germline values: CDR1 SGHTA, CDR2 FQGNSA. J was trimmed by 2 bases and V by 5 bases; bases with no gene match: 5. Primed by a sample-barcoded 5' primer and a J-beta primer mix, a second PCR proceeded for about 7 to 11 cycles. TCRdb reprocessed the 5' RACE reads via MiXCR and lists one record per CDR3 protein. Of about 1.8 million distinct CDR3 sequences listed, roughly 50% are singletons. This chain uses TRBV7-2 with TRBJ2-5; 7 bases match TRBD1. This TCR came from a woman aged 40 to 50 in good health. What was sequenced was blood. This CDR3 is CASSIRGWQETQYF. DNA of the CDR3: TGTGCCAGCAGCATCAGGGGGTGGCAAGAGACCCAGTACTTC. The variable domain in full, completed from reference TRBV7-2 and TRBJ2-5, reads GAGVSQSPSNKVTEKGKDVELRCDPISGHTALYWYRQSLGQGLEFLIYFQGNSAPDKSGLPSDRFSAERTGGSVSTLTIQRTQQEDSAVYLCASSIRGWQETQYFGPGTRLLVL.